The T cell receptor beta chain under discussion was sequenced for a study of T-cell reconstitution after alpha-beta-depleted transplantation in children. Trimming cost V 7 bases and J 3 bases; bases outside gene matches: 11. This CDR3 is 15 amino acids long. A few counts support this clonotype. Its specificity is unknown. TCRbeta library preparation incorporated unique molecular identifiers. Each CDR3 protein is one row after TCRdb ran MiXCR on the PCR reads. The profile shows about 870,000 distinct CDR3 sequences, around 15% of them singletons. Study observations and caveats: At one year after transplant, newly produced T cells mostly accounted for T-cell counts and diversity.

The receptor was isolated from a male patient younger than 18 who had a stem cell transplant for acute lymphoblastic leukemia, so the T cells may come from the graft donor. The chain recombines TRBV12-3 or TRBV12-4 with TRBJ2-7; 8 bases map to TRBD1. The input for sequencing was PBMCs, mostly from graft donor cells, taken 360 days after TCRalphabeta/CD19-depleted stem cell transplant. The CDR3 sequence: CASIFQAGGNYEQYF. The CDR3 nucleotides read TGTGCCAGCATCTTCCAGGCAGGGGGCAACTACGAGCAGTACTTC.